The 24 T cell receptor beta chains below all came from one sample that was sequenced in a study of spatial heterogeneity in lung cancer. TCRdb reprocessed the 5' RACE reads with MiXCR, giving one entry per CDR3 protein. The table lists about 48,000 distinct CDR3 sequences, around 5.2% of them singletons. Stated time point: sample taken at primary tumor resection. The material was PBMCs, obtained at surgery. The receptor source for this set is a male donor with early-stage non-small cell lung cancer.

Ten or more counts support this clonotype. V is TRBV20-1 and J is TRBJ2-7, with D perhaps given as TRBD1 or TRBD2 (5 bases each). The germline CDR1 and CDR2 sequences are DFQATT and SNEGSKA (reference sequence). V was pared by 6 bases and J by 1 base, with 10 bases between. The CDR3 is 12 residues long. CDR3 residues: CSAPGTSYEQYF. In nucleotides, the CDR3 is TGCAGTGCCCCGGGGACGTCCTACGAGCAGTACTTC.

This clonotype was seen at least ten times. CDR3 region: CASSIRAANTGELFF. The CDR3 bases are TGCGCCAGCAGCATCAGAGCGGCGAACACCGGGGAGCTGTTTTTT. The chain carries TRBV5-1 and TRBJ2-2; a possible D gene is TRBD2 (5 bases). V was clipped by 4 bases and J by 0 bases, with 10 bases between them. The CDR3 spans 15 residues. Germline V lookup: CDR1 SGHRS, CDR2 YFSETQ.

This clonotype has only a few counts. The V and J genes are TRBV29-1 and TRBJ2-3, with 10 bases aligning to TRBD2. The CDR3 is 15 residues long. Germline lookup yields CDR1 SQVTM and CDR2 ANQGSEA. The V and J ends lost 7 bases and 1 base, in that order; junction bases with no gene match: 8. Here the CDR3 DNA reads TGCAGCGCCTTTGTTAGCGGGGGGCGCACAGATACGCAGTATTTT. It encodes CSAFVSGGRTDTQYF.

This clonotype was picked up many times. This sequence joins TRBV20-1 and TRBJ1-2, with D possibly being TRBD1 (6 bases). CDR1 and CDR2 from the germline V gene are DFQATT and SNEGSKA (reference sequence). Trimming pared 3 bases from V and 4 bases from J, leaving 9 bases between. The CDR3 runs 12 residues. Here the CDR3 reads CSARIRGYGYTF. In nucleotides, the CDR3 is TGCAGTGCTAGGATCAGGGGCTATGGCTACACCTTC.

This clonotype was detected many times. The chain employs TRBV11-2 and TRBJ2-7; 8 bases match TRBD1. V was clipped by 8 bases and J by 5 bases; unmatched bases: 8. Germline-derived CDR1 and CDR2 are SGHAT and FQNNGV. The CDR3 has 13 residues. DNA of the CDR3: TGTGCCAGCCGTAGAGACAGGGGCCACGAGCAGTACTTC. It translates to CASRRDRGHEQYF.

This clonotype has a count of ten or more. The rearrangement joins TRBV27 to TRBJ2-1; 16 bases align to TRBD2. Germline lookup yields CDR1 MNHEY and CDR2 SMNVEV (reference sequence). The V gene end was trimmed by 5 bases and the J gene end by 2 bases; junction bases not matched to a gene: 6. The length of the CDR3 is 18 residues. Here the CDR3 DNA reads TGTGCCAGCAGTGCGGGACTAGCGGGAGGGAAACCCTACAATGAGCAGTTCTTC. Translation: CASSAGLAGGKPYNEQFF.

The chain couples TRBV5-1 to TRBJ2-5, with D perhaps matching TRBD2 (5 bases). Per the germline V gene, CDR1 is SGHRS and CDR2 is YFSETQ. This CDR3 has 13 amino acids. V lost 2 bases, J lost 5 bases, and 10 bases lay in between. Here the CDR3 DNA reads TGCGCCAGCAGCTTCGGGGTAGGGGAGACCCAGTACTTC. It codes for CASSFGVGETQYF.

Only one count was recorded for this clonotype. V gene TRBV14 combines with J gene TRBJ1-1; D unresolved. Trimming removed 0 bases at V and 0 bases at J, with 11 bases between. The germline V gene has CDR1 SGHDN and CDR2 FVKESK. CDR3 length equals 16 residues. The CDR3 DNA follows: TGTGCCAGCAGCCAAGATCTGGGGAACATGAACACTGAAGCTTTCTTT. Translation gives CASSQDLGNMNTEAFF.

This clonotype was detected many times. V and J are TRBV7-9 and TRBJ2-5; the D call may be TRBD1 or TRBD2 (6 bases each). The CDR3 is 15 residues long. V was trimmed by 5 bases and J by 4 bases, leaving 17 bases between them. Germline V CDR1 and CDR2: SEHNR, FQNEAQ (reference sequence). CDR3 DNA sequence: TGTGCCAGCAGCCTACTGACTAGAGGGGGAGAGACCCAGTACTTC. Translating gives CASSLLTRGGETQYF. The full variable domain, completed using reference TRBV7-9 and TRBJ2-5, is DTGVSQNPRHKITKRGQNVTFRCDPISEHNRLYWYRQTLGQGPEFLTYFQNEAQLEKSRLLSDRFSAERPKGSFSTLEIQRTEQGDSAMYLCASSLLTRGGETQYFGPGTRLLVL.

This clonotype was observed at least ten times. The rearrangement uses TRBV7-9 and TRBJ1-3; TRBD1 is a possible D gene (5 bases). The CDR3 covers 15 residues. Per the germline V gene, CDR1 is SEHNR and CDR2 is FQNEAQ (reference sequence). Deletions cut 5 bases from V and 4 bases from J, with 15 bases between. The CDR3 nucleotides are TGTGCCAGCAGCCCCCCCTACAGGCTCGGAAACACCATATATTTT. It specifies CASSPPYRLGNTIYF.

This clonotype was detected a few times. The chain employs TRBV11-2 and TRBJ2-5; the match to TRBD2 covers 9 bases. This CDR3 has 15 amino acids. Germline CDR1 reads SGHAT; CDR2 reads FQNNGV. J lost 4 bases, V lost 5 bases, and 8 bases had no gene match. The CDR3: CASSLGAGGPETQYF. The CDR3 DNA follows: TGTGCCAGCAGCCTCGGGGCGGGAGGGCCAGAGACCCAGTACTTC.

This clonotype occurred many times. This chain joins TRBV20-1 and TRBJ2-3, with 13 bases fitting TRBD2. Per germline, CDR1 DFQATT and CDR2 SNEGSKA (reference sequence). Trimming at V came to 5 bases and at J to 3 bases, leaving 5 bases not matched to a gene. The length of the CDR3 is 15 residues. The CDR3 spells CSALLAGGRTDTQYF. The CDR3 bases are TGCAGTGCTCTACTAGCGGGAGGGAGGACAGATACGCAGTATTTT.

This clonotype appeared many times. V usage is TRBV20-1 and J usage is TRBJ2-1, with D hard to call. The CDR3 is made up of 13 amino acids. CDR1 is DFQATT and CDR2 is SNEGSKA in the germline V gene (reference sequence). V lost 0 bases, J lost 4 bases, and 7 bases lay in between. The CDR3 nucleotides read TGCAGTGCTAGAGAAGGACCGTACAATGAGCAGTTCTTC. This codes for CSAREGPYNEQFF.

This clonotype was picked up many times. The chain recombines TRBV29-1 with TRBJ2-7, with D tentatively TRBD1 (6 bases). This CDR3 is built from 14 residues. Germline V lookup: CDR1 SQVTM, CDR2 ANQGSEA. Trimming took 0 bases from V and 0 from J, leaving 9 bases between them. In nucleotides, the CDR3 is TGCAGCGTTGAAGAACAGGGATTCTCCTACGAGCAGTACTTC. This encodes CSVEEQGFSYEQYF.

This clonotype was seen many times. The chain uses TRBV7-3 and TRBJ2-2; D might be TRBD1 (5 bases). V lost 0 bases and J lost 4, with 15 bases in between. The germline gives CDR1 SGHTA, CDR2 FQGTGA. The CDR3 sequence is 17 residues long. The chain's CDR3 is CASSLTSAGPGTGELFF. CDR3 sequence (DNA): TGTGCCAGCAGCTTAACGTCGGCAGGGCCGGGCACCGGGGAGCTGTTTTTT.

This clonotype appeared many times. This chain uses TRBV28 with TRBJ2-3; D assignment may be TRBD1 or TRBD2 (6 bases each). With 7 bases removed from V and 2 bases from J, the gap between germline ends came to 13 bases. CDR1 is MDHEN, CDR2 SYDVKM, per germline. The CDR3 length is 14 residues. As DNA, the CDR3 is TGTGCCAGCACCCTTAGGGGGGCCACAGATACGCAGTATTTT. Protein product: CASTLRGATDTQYF.

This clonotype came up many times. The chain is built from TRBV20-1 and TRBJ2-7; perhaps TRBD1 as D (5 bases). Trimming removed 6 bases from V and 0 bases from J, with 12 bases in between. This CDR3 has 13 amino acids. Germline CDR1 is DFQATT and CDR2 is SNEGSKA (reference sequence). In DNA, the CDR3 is TGCAGTGCCCTGGATGACAGCTCCTACGAGCAGTACTTC. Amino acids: CSALDDSSYEQYF.

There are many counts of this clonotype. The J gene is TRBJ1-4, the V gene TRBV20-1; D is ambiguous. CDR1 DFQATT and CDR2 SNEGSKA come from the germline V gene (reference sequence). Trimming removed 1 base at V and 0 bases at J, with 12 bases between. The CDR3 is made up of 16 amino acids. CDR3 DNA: TGCAGTGCTAGAGGCAGCCGTTCTGCAACTAATGAAAAACTGTTTTTT. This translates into CSARGSRSATNEKLFF.

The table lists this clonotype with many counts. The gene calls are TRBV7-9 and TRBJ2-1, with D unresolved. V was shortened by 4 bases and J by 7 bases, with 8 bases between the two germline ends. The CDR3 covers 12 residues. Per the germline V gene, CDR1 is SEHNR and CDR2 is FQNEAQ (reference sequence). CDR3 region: CASSYATNEQFF. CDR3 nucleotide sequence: TGTGCCAGCAGCTATGCGACTAATGAGCAGTTCTTC.

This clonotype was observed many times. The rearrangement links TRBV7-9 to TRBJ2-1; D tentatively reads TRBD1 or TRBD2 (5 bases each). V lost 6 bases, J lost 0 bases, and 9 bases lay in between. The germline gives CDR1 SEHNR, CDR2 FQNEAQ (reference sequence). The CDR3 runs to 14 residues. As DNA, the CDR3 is TGTGCCAGCAGGCCCGGGGCCTCCTACAATGAGCAGTTCTTC. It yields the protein CASRPGASYNEQFF.

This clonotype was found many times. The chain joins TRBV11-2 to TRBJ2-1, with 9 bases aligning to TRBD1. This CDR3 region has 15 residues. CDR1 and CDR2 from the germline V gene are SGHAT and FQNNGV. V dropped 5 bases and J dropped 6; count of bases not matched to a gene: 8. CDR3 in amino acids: CASSPGTGRLNEQFF. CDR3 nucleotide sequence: TGTGCCAGCAGCCCAGGGACAGGGAGACTCAATGAGCAGTTCTTC.

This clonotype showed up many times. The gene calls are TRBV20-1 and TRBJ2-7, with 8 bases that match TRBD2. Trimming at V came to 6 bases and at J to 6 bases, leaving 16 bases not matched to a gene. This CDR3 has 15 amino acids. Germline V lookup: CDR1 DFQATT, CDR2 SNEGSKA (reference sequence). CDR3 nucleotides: TGCAGTGCCACTGATAGCGGGAAATACTACGTCGAGCAGTACTTC. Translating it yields CSATDSGKYYVEQYF.

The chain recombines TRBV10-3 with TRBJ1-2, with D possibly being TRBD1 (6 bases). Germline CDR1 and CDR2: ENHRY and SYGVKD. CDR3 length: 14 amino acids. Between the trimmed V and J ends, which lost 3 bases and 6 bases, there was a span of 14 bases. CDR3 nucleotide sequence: TGTGCCATCAGTGAACCAACAGGGTTTGATGGCTACACCTTC. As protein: CAISEPTGFDGYTF.

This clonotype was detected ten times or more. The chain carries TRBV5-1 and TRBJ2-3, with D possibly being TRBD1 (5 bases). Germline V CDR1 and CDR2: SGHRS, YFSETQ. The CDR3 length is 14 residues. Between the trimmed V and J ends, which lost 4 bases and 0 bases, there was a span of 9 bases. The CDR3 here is CASSQGQSTDTQYF. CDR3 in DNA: TGCGCCAGCAGCCAGGGTCAAAGCACAGATACGCAGTATTTT.